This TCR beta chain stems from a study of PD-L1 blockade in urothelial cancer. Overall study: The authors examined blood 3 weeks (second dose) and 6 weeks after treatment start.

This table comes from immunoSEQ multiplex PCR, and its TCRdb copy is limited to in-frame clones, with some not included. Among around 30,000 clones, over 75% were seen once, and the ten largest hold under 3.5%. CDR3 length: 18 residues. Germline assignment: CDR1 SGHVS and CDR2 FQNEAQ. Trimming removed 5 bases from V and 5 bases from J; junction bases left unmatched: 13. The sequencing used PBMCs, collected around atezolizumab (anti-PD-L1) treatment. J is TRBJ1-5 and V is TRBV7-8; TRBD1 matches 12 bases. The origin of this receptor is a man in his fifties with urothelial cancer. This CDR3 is CASSRIRMGTGGDQPQHF. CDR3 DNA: TGTGCCAGCAGCCGCATTCGGATGGGGACAGGGGGCGATCAGCCCCAGCATTTT. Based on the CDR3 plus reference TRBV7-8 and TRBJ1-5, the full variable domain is GAGVSQSPRYKVAKRGQDVALRCDPISGHVSLFWYQQALGQGPEFLTYFQNEAQLDKSGLPSDRFFAERPEGSVSTLKIQRTQQEDSAVYLCASSRIRMGTGGDQPQHFGDGTRLSIL.